Listed below are T cell receptor beta chains from one sample, sequenced in a study of blood T cell repertoires in COVID-19. Repertoires were generated with immunoSEQ multiplex PCR, while TCRdb's copy carries only in-frame clones and drops some. Altogether some 45,000 clones are present, about 86% being singletons, with the ten largest covering 55% to 60%. Sequenced material: peripheral blood. The source is a man aged 65 to 79 with acute or convalescent COVID-19. Each CDR3 is given with its conserved first and last residue.

v_call cdr3_aa
TRBV18 CASSTRDSFYEQYF
TRBV3-1/TRBV3-2 CASSQDPPTDGYTF
TRBV28 CASSPGGFGEVNEQFF
TRBV5-6 CASSWGPGASYEQYF
TRBV3-1/TRBV3-2 CASSGSPPYEQYF
TRBV30 CAWSRGANYGYTF
TRBV19 CASSIASSGEKLFF
TRBV10-1 CASSSHRGGEQFF
TRBV6-2/TRBV6-3 CASSSPVGGRDNEQFF
TRBV3-1/TRBV3-2 CASSQAGLEGYTF
TRBV5-4 CASSLEWDNQETQYF
TRBV5-5 CASSLGSGGDTQYF
TRBV30 CAWSSRQGGLLSNQPQHF
TRBV30 CAWAPGTDYGYTF
TRBV6-1 CASSEALRGGNIEKTQYF
TRBV24-1 CATSDLTSSNEQFF
TRBV5-5 CASSFTGQLNTEAFF